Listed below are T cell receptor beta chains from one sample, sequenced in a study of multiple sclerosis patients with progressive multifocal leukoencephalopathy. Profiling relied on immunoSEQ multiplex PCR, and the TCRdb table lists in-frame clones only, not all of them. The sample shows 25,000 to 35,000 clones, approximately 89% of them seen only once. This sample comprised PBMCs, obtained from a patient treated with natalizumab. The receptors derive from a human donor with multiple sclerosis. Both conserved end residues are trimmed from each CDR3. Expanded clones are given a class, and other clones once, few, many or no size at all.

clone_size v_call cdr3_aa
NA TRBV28 ASRGGRGQGQPQH
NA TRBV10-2 ATKERTGSDEQF
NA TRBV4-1 ASSQGGRNQPQH
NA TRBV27 ASSADRAGANVLT
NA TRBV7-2 ASSSSVRGAGGTEAF
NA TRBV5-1 ASSLASSLTSYEQY
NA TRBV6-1 ASSEAAPGLAGGLSYEQY
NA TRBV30 AWRGRAYEQY
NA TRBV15 ATSSNRGNQPQH
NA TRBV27 ASSPRGQNYGYT
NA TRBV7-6 ASSSSRRTSTTYEQY
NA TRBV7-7 ASSPGTGFGEKLF
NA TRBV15 ATSRVDTGELF
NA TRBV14 ASSHPRGQLF
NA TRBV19 ASTWSVGQGVEKLF
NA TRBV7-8 ASSSGLFYGYT
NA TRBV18 ASSQEQQNEQF
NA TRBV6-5 ASSPGTEHQPQH
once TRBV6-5 ASSYGDTGELF
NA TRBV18 ASSSTGRPLNTEAF
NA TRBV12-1 ASSPDRAGIQPQH
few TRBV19 ASSGLAATNTGELF
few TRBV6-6 ASSYSGTAVAGELF
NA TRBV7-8 ASSLERWNTEAF
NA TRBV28 ASSLVEQPQH
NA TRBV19 ASMGTSSSYNEQF